This T cell receptor beta chain was observed in a study of cytomegalovirus exposure and HLA in healthy donors. Study-level results: Specificity of a few CMV-associated chains for CMV antigens was verified in vitro.

A multiplex PCR was run with 60 Vbeta primers and 13 Jbeta primers. Clones were sequenced by immunoSEQ multiplex PCR, and TCRdb holds only the in-frame ones, with some missing. The sample has 100,000 to 150,000 clones, 78% seen once. This clone came up a few times. Antigen: not known. The sample comprised PBMCs. This TCR came from a man aged 30-40 years in good health and CMV-seropositive.

The CDR3 reads CASSLGLAGTSYNEQFF. In DNA form, the CDR3 reads TGTGCCAGCAGCTTAGGGCTAGCGGGGACGAGCTACAATGAGCAGTTCTTC. The chain joins TRBV7-8 to TRBJ2-1; 9 positions agree with TRBD2. CDR1 is SGHVS, CDR2 FQNEAQ, per germline. This CDR3 comprises 17 residues. V lost 1 base to trimming and J lost 3 bases; unmatched junction nucleotides: 7.